The 12 T cell receptor beta chains below all came from one sample that was sequenced in a study of control samples from healthy donors and cancer patients. Clones were sequenced by immunoSEQ multiplex PCR, and TCRdb holds only the in-frame ones, with some missing. The sample comprises roughly 84,000 clones, approximately 89% of which are singletons, and approximately 7% rests with the top ten. The source material was blood. The receptors shown here come from a man in his forties or fifties in good health.

V and J are TRBV27 and TRBJ2-2; 9 nucleotides line up with TRBD1. CDR1 and CDR2 from the germline V gene are MNHEY and SMNVEV (reference sequence). The CDR3 runs to 14 residues. V was clipped by 5 bases and J by 7 bases; unmatched bases: 5. In DNA form, the CDR3 reads TGTGCCAGCAGTCGCCGGACAGGGGTCGGGGAGCTGTTTTTT. It specifies CASSRRTGVGELFF.

CDR3 nucleotide sequence: TGCAGCTTCTCGTCCGGGCCCGGGGCCACTGAAGCTTTCTTT. As protein: CSFSSGPGATEAFF. The rearrangement uses TRBV29-1 and TRBJ1-1, with D possibly being TRBD1 (5 bases). V lost 8 bases and J 4 bases, leaving 20 bases between the germline ends. The CDR3 has 14 residues. Germline CDR1 and CDR2: SQVTM and ANQGSEA.

This chain connects TRBV19 to TRBJ2-1; D gene ambiguous. There are 16 residues in the CDR3. Germline assignment: CDR1 LNHDA and CDR2 SQIVND (reference sequence). V lost 0 bases to trimming and J lost 2 bases, with 11 bases between them. The CDR3 sequence: CASSIDGANPYNEQFF. The CDR3, as DNA: TGTGCCAGTAGTATAGATGGAGCAAACCCCTACAATGAGCAGTTCTTC.

This chain connects TRBV4-1 to TRBJ1-1; 7 nucleotides line up with TRBD1. Germline values: CDR1 MGHRA, CDR2 YSYEKL. CDR3 size: 16 residues. Unmatched junction bases numbered 11, after V lost 2 bases and J lost 5 bases. DNA for the CDR3: TGCGCCAGCAGCCAATGGGGCTCTCACAGGGGAACTGAAGCTTTCTTT. This sequence encodes CASSQWGSHRGTEAFF.

The V call is TRBV7-9, the J call TRBJ1-1, with D perhaps matching TRBD1 (6 bases). CDR1 is SEHNR and CDR2 is FQNEAQ in the germline V gene (reference sequence). Trimming stripped 0 bases from V and 4 bases from J, with 12 bases between. The CDR3 is 15 residues long. CDR3 amino acids: CASSLAGGDSTEAFF. CDR3 bases: TGTGCCAGCAGCTTAGCAGGGGGTGATAGCACTGAAGCTTTCTTT.

This chain connects TRBV6-6 to TRBJ1-5; weak D call: TRBD1 (6 bases). CDR1 is MNHNY, CDR2 SVGAGI, per germline (reference sequence). CDR3 length: 15 residues. The germline V and J ends were trimmed by 8 bases and 5 bases, with 19 bases remaining between them. The CDR3 is CASYKGQGGHQPQHF. DNA of the CDR3: TGTGCCAGCTACAAGGGACAAGGGGGGCATCAGCCCCAGCATTTT.

The gene calls are TRBV5-6 and TRBJ2-3, with a possible D match to TRBD2 (5 bases). V lost 9 bases and J 1 base, leaving 9 bases between the germline ends. Germline assignment: CDR1 SGHDT and CDR2 YYEEEE. CDR3 length: 12 residues. CDR3 nucleotides: TGTGCCACTGAGGGCGGCACAGATACGCAGTATTTT. This sequence encodes CATEGGTDTQYF.

This chain joins TRBV5-1 and TRBJ2-4; 9 nucleotides line up with TRBD1. The CDR3 is made up of 16 amino acids. Germline CDR1 and CDR2: SGHRS and YFSETQ. The trim removed 4 bases at V and 1 base at J, leaving 6 bases unmatched. The CDR3 DNA sequence: TGCGCCAGCAGCAGGGACAGGGTCCCGGCCAAAAACATTCAGTACTTC. It yields the protein CASSRDRVPAKNIQYF. Looking up the rest from reference TRBV5-1 and TRBJ2-4 gives the full variable domain: KAGVTQTPRYLIKTRGQQVTLSCSPISGHRSVSWYQQTPGQGLQFLFEYFSETQRNKGNFPGRFSGRQFSNSRSEMNVSTLELGDSALYLCASSRDRVPAKNIQYFGAGTRLSVL.

This clone was detected a few times. The chain combines TRBV12-3 or TRBV12-4 with TRBJ2-2; D remains unclear. The V end was cut by 2 bases, the J end by 4 bases, with 5 bases between. The CDR3 is 13 amino acids. The CDR3 nucleotides are TGTGCCAGCAGTTTAAAGGCCACCGGGGAGCTGTTTTTT. It specifies CASSLKATGELFF.

The chain uses TRBV7-9 and TRBJ2-4; D unresolved. V lost 5 bases and J 5 bases, leaving 13 bases between the germline ends. Germline V lookup: CDR1 SEHNR, CDR2 FQNEAQ (reference sequence). The CDR3 is 14 amino acids. Here the CDR3 reads CASSPTAVQNIQYF. The CDR3 bases are TGTGCCAGCAGCCCCACTGCAGTACAAAACATTCAGTACTTC.

J is TRBJ1-5 and V is TRBV5-6; TRBD1 might be the D (6 bases). Germline V gives CDR1 SGHDT, CDR2 YYEEEE. This CDR3 is 17 amino acids long. V shed 0 bases and J shed 3 bases, with 16 bases lying between them. CDR3 sequence: CASSLGQLNRANQPQHF. The CDR3 region has the DNA TGTGCCAGCAGCTTGGGTCAGCTAAACAGGGCCAATCAGCCCCAGCATTTT.

The rearrangement links TRBV6-6 to TRBJ2-7; 8 positions match TRBD1. V lost 5 bases and J lost 6; bases outside the gene matches: 18. The CDR3 is 17 residues long. The germline CDR1 and CDR2 sequences are MNHNY and SVGAGI (reference sequence). This CDR3 reads CASSLLLLPGQVPEQYF. In DNA form, the CDR3 reads TGTGCCAGCAGTCTTCTCCTTCTCCCGGGACAGGTTCCCGAGCAGTACTTC.